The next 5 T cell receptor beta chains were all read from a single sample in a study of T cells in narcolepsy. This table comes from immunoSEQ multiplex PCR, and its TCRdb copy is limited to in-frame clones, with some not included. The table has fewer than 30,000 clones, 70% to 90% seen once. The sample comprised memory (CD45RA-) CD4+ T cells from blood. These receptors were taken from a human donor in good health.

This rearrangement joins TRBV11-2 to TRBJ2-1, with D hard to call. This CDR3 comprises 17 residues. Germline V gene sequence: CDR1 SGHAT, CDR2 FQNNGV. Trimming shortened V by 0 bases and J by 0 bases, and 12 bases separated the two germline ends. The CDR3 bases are TGTGCCAGCAGCTTAGATTCTCGCGATAGCTCCTACAATGAGCAGTTCTTC. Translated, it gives CASSLDSRDSSYNEQFF.

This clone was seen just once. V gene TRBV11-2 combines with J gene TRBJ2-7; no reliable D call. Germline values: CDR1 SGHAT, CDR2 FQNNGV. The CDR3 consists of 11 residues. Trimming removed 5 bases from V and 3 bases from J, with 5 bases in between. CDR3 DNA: TGTGCCAGCAGCGCTAACTACGAGCAGTACTTC. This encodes CASSANYEQYF. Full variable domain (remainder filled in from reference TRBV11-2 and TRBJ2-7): EAGVAQSPRYKIIEKRQSVAFWCNPISGHATLYWYQQILGQGPKLLIQFQNNGVVDDSQLPKDRFSAERLKGVDSTLKIQPAKLEDSAVYLCASSANYEQYFGPGTRLTVT.

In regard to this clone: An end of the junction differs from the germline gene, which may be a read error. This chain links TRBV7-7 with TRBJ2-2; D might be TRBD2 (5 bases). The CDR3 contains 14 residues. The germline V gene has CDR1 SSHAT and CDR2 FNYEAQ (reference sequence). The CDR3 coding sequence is TGTGCTAGCAGCCGGGAAAGCGAGGCCGGGGAGCTGTTTTTT. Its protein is CASSRESEAGELFF.

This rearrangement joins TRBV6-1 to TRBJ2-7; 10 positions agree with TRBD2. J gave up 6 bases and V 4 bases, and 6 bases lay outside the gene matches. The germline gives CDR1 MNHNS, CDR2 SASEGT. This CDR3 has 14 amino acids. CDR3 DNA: TGTGCCAGCAGTGGGACTAGCGGTGGGTTCGAGCAGTACTTC. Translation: CASSGTSGGFEQYF.

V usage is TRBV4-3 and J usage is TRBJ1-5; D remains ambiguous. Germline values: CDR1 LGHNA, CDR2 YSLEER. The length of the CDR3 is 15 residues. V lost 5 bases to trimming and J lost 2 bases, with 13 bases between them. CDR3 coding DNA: TGCGCCAGCAGCTTTTCCGTCGGTGGCAATCAGCCCCAGCATTTT. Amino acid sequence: CASSFSVGGNQPQHF.